This TCR beta chain emerged from a study of blood T cell repertoires in COVID-19. The V and J ends lost 1 base and 6 bases respectively, with 12 bases between them. Germline loops: CDR1 LGHNT, CDR2 FRNRAP. The CDR3 runs to 15 residues. The repertoire was sequenced with immunoSEQ multiplex PCR; TCRdb's copy has only in-frame clones and lacks some. The table shows about 30,000 clones, with roughly 85% occurring only once. The sequence was collected from a man older than 75 with active COVID-19. This sequence joins TRBV12-5 and TRBJ2-2, with D unresolved. The sample comprised peripheral blood. The CDR3 loop reads CASGLARTRAGELFF. The CDR3 DNA reads as TGTGCTAGTGGTTTGGCCCGTACTCGGGCCGGGGAGCTGTTTTTT.